This TCR beta chain was sequenced during a study of T cell responses to AZD1222 COVID-19 vaccine. Notes on the study in general: Researchers took repertoire samples only after the peak T cell response had come. Spike as a whole was targeted by vaccine-associated CD4 TCRs, dominant at 160-218 and 743-854. At study baseline, merely six AZD1222 recipients were seropositive.

Notes on this clone: Its antigen remains unknown.

The data were produced by immunoSEQ multiplex PCR, yet TCRdb's version contains in-frame clones alone and is incomplete. The sample has tens of thousands of clones; 75% to 90% are singletons. Second-dose recipients at about 4 or about 12 weeks were treated as one pooled group. The starting material was peripheral blood, obtained 28 days after the second AZD1222 dose. The TCR originated in an adult who received the AZD1222 COVID-19 vaccine.

CDR3 loop: CASSPINSPLHF. DNA for the CDR3: TGTGCCAGCAGTCCCATCAATTCACCCCTCCACTTT. The rearrangement joins TRBV27 to TRBJ1-6, with D unclear. CDR3 length equals 12 residues. V was pared by 5 bases and J by 7 bases, with 6 bases between. The germline V gene has CDR1 MNHEY and CDR2 SMNVEV (reference sequence).